This section outlines one T cell receptor beta chain sequence together with its context. Its cognate antigen has yet to be identified. Base quality data are lacking; no much larger clone is found one base away. The cohort comprised hundreds of healthy bone marrow donors. At the time of sampling, all cohort members were nominally healthy, though unrecorded immune exposures were likely present. The donor tested CMV seronegative and was one of the 352 seronegative cohort members. A peripheral blood sample was provided by each donor, and peripheral blood mononuclear cells were used for TCR beta sequencing. The Qiagen DNeasy Blood Extraction Kit was used to extract genomic DNA from the blood cell samples. These data come from a study of cytomegalovirus exposure and HLA in healthy donors (TCRdb year 2017). For the wider study: An earlier analysis of approximately 550 of the donors reported more than 250 Gb of sequence data and around 110 million unique TCR beta sequences from 150 million to 200 million T cells. An early release covering roughly 600 HLA-typed donors comprised 250 to 350 gigabases of sequencing data and about 90 million unique TCR sequences. Of the approximately 400 genotyped donors, approximately 81% were placed in the genetic ancestry cluster associated with self-reported Caucasian donors. The aim of the study was to test whether cataloging public T cell receptors could identify signatures of past pathogen exposure. The study used immunosequencing to profile the T cell repertoires of several hundred subjects and linked those repertoires to cytomegalovirus serostatus. Along with the roughly 700-subject first cohort, a separate validation cohort of around 110 different subjects was used. High-throughput TCR immunosequencing, statistical association of individual TCRs with disease status, and machine learning were combined to predict cytomegalovirus infection status. A later analysis re-analyzed previously published TCR beta repertoires from about 730 donors and added high-resolution HLA genotyping to study TCR occurrence patterns. The later analysis used no new phenotypic data to find candidate immune exposures, relying instead on TCR beta sequences and their occurrence across donors. To decide whether each TCR beta V gene segment behaved as functional or pseudogenic, an earlier analysis of nearly 600 of the donors relied on high-throughput TCR beta sequencing. Donor age, sex, ethnicity and CMV serostatus were compiled alongside the repertoire data. Genome-wide SNP genotypes for about 60% of the 666 donors were used in a later genetic analysis, which treated that subset as a discovery cohort. All discovery cohort repertoires had been generated on a single sequencing platform. Both class I and class II loci were covered by HLA typing, at four-digit resolution. Typing coverage differed by locus: A, B, C, DRB1 and DQB1 were typed in roughly 620-640 donors, DQA1 in roughly 510, DPA1 in some 610, and DPB1 in around 490. About 5 DR-DQ haplotypes were handled as single units for association and clustering, since linkage in the cohort was strong. Across under 500 genotyped donors of the cohort, an average of approximately 200,000 unique TCR beta nucleotide sequences per donor were sequenced, and roughly a sixth of those sequences were non-productive.

What the research found in general, with its limitations: In the study, around 150 TCR beta chains were listed as associated with cytomegalovirus. V-gene and J-gene trimming of TCR beta chains was associated with a missense DCLRE1C variant in a later genetic analysis, and the association was replicated in an independent cohort. Because counts were too low, about 18 rarely observed V segments, including chromosome 9 orphons, were excluded from the earlier analysis of 587 of the donors. The 87-base-pair reads could not distinguish some IMGT-functional V segments, including TRBV6-2 and TRBV6-3, so those segments were excluded. A later analysis associated about 17,000 TCR beta sequences with specific HLA alleles at a false discovery rate of 0.05. Only TCR beta chains were sequenced in this cohort, and the absence of alpha or paired-chain data limited detectable features. While some public TCRs were present in many individuals, most TCR sequences turned up only very rarely across donors. The authors suggested that the approach could potentially be generalized to other disease states and immunological phenotypes. In an earlier analysis of 587 of the donors, most TCR beta V segments were observed in productive rearrangements about 87% or about 30% of the time, broadly matching IMGT annotations. In a later analysis, the rate of TCR association differed among HLA loci, with DRB1 alleles having the most associated TCRs and HLA-C alleles having the fewest. Correlated functional status among segregating V segments might be attributable to linkage disequilibrium, but an unknown experimental factor could not be ruled out. The only immune exposure information available for the cohort was CMV serostatus. Most CMV-associated TCR beta chains appeared to be HLA-restricted in a later analysis, and the HLA associations seemed to be driven largely by CMV exposure. The presence/absence analyses assumed that sequencing depth was roughly uniform across donors, and that assumption may not be true. A later analysis found that HLA-associated TCR beta chains were more clonally expanded and had lower generation probabilities than equally common non-associated chains. HLA typing was unavailable for some donors at each locus, so association tests used only the typed subset. When HLA alleles, especially DR and DQ, strongly co-occurred, attributing TCR associations to individual alleles was difficult. Cytomegalovirus status was reported to be diagnosed by the classifier with high specificity and sensitivity in both the original and validation cohorts. A cluster of highly shared sequence variants was judged likely to be a technical artifact of the sequencing pipeline. According to a later genetic analysis, donors in an Asian-associated ancestry cluster had fewer N-insertions in productive TCRs than the approximately 650-donor mean. Three of the identified cytomegalovirus-associated TCR beta chains were confirmed in vitro to be specific for cytomegalovirus antigens. In a later analysis, several top co-occurrence clusters were reported to appear linked to parvovirus B19, influenza, CMV and Epstein-Barr virus. A further reported finding was that TCR beta sequences accurately predicted the HLA-A and HLA-B alleles for most subjects in the first cohort.

To prepare the library, the immunoSEQ multiplex PCR assay was applied. For the multiplex PCR, a mixture combining 60 forward primers for TCR Vbeta segments and 13 reverse primers for TCR Jbeta segments was used. The CDR3 region of rearranged TCR beta genes was amplified from genomic DNA by a multiplex PCR assay. The amplified TCR beta libraries were sequenced on the Illumina HiSeq System as 87-base-pair reads. The paper's processing steps were these. In a later analysis, about 80 million unique TCR beta chains were counted across the 500 to 700 repertoires, and about 9.9 million of these chains were shared by at least two donors. Raw reads were error-corrected and collapsed into unique sequences with a nearest-neighbor algorithm that merged closely related sequences to remove PCR and sequencing errors. Alignment of CDR3 sequences to IMGT reference sequences was used to assign V, D and J gene segments. For a sequence to be retained, at least a six-nucleotide match to both a V gene segment and a J gene segment was required. A rearrangement was called productive if the CDR3 had no stop codons and remained in frame with V and J, and every other rearrangement was called non-productive. Following IMGT convention, CDR3 was defined as the stretch from the second conserved V-encoded cysteine to the conserved J-encoded phenylalanine. Sequences without an unambiguous match to a single V gene segment were excluded from the earlier analysis of almost 600 of the donors. An earlier analysis of 587 of the donors called V segments functional above 56.7% productive rearrangements and segregating when the between-donor standard deviation exceeded 5%. A statistical classification framework was built to diagnose cytomegalovirus status from the catalog of TCR beta chain sequences. In a later analysis, TCR nucleotide sequences were compared against IMGT/GENE-DB human TR gene sequences so that V and J genes could be assigned. A later analysis assigned CDR3 sequences and most-parsimonious VDJ recombination scenarios with the TCRdist pipeline. A later analysis defined each TCR beta chain by its CDR3 amino acid sequence plus V-gene family, and excluded reads lacking a unique V-gene family. To address suspected cross-contamination and a sequencing artifact, a later analysis removed roughly 640 highly shared, low-generation-probability nucleotide sequences. In a later analysis, a clonal expansion index for each public chain was calculated from normalized within-repertoire ranks of inferred template counts. Generation probabilities in a later analysis came from a VDJ recombination model fitted to out-of-frame rearrangements, and those results were checked against IGoR. Hypergeometric tests were used in a later analysis to score TCR-TCR, TCR-HLA and TCR-CMV co-occurrence, with a repertoire-size bias correction applied to the TCR pairs. To estimate false discovery rates, a later analysis permuted the HLA or CMV assignments 20 times. In a later analysis, co-occurring TCRs were grouped using DBSCAN, with TCRdist sequence similarity added in when clustering inside HLA-allele-positive subsets. Repertoires with fewer than 30,000 or more than 120,000 public chains, plus five repertoires with anomalous nucleotide sharing, were excluded from co-occurrence clustering. The source is immuneACCESS, and TCRdb retained only in-frame sequences with V and J called. Part of the clones is not carried over; for the studies checked, unresolved V genes explain less than half of this, and the remainder is unexplained. For V, J and clone size, that table is used; D and trimming come from the DNA. The sample records around 100,000 clones, roughly 78% of which are singletons. The leading ten clones occupy about 7.3% of the sample.

Including cysteine and phenylalanine, the CDR3 has 20 amino acids. Here the CDR3 DNA is all that survives: 60 bases in frame from base 1. V loses 2 bases at its end and J loses 1 base; junction bases beyond the gene matches: 10. CDR1 and CDR2, per the germline V gene, are SGHTA and FQGTGA. Sample: PBMCs. The chain joins TRBV7-3 to TRBJ2-6, with 11 central nucleotides matching TRBD1. The TCR originated in a man aged 25 to 40 in good health and CMV-seronegative. The CDR3 protein is CASSLRSGGTGGSGANVLTF. The sequenced DNA is TGTGCCAGCAGCTTACGGAGCGGAGGGACAGGGGGTTCTGGGGCCAACGTCCTGACTTTC.